This T cell receptor beta chain was documented in a study of T cells after yellow fever vaccination. Study-wide findings and caveats: Reappearing after the booster were most of the clones from primary vaccination (roughly 95% CD4, 88% CD8).

This clonotype was seen more than once but under ten times. Its antigen is unknown. TCRdb processed the 5' RACE reads anew with MiXCR; each CDR3 protein has one entry. The sample has approximately 550,000 distinct CDR3 sequences; over 15% are singletons. V was cut by 1 base and J by 0 bases, with 10 bases left in between. The CDR3 sequence is 16 residues long. Per germline, CDR1 SGDLS and CDR2 YYNGEE. The chain combines TRBV9 with TRBJ2-2; D not certain. The TCR was taken from a man younger than 40 who received the YFV17D yellow fever vaccine. Sequences were derived from PBMCs, sampled 15 days after the yellow fever booster vaccination. CDR3 sequence: CASSVFGGANTGELFF. CDR3 in DNA: TGTGCCAGCAGCGTATTCGGCGGTGCGAACACCGGGGAGCTGTTTTTT.